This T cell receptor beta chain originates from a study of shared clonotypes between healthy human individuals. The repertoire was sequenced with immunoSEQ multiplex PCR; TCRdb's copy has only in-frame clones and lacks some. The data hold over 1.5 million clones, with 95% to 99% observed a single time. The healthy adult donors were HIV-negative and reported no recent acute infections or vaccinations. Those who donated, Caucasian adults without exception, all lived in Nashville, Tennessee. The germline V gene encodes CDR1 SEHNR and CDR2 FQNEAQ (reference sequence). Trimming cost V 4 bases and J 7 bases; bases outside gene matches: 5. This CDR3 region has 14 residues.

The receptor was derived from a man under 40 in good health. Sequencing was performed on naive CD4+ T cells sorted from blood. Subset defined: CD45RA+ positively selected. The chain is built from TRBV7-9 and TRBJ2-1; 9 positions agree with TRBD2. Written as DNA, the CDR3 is TGTGCCAGCAGCTCCCTTAGCGGGGGTAATGAGCAGTTCTTC. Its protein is CASSSLSGGNEQFF.